This T cell receptor (beta chain) is drawn from a study of cytomegalovirus exposure and HLA in healthy donors. About the research overall: In terms of ancestry, the Caucasian-associated cluster contained about four fifths of the roughly 400 genotyped donors. Study-wide results and caveats: Being productive about 87% or about 30% of the time was typical of most TCR beta V segments in an earlier analysis. Per a later analysis, under 20,000 TCR beta sequences showed association with HLA alleles at 0.05 false discovery rate.

V shed 0 bases and J 11 bases; nucleotides not matched to a gene: 4. Germline lookup yields CDR1 MNHEY and CDR2 SVGAGI. There are 14 residues in the CDR3. This PCR relied on a set of 60 Vbeta primers and 13 Jbeta primers. The assay was immunoSEQ multiplex PCR, and TCRdb's table has in-frame clones only and misses some. The sample holds fewer than 200,000 clones, around 80% seen once. Note on this clone: Its antigen is still unknown.

Sequences were obtained from PBMCs. The genes are TRBV6-5 and TRBJ1-2; 12 bases align to TRBD1. This clonotype originated in a man aged 40-49 years in good health and CMV-seronegative. This CDR3 is CASSYSGTGGAYTF. DNA for the CDR3: TGTGCCAGCAGTTACTCCGGGACAGGGGGCGCTTACACCTTC.